The 18 T cell receptor beta chains below come from one sample, sequenced in a study of blood T cell repertoires in COVID-19. Repertoires were generated with immunoSEQ multiplex PCR, while TCRdb's copy carries only in-frame clones and drops some. The sample consists of over 200,000 clones, 80% to 90% of them appearing once. Material: peripheral blood. Every receptor here comes from a man aged 30-40 years with COVID-19, enrolled during active disease.

This clone was observed a single time. The chain uses TRBV18 and TRBJ1-6; D not certain. The CDR3 consists of 14 residues. Germline V gene lookup returns CDR1 KGHSH and CDR2 LQKENI. V was clipped by 2 bases and J by 9 bases, with 11 bases between them. CDR3 bases: TGTGCCAGCTCACCAGCAGGATCGACTTCACCCCTCCACTTT. Translating it yields CASSPAGSTSPLHF.

V and J are TRBV24-1 and TRBJ2-1; D is possibly TRBD1 (6 bases). The germline gives CDR1 KGHDR, CDR2 SFDVKD. V lost 7 bases and J 4 bases, leaving 10 bases between the germline ends. This CDR3 contains 13 residues. The CDR3 loop reads CATSWGTYNEQFF. The CDR3 DNA sequence: TGTGCCACCAGCTGGGGGACATACAATGAGCAGTTCTTC.

The V call is TRBV7-2, the J call TRBJ1-1; D might be TRBD1 (6 bases). The V end was cut by 2 bases, the J end by 0 bases, with 13 bases between. This CDR3 contains 16 residues. The germline V gene encodes CDR1 SGHTA and CDR2 FQGNSA. CDR3 nucleotides: TGTGCCAGCAGCTTATTGGCAGGGGCGCTGAACACTGAAGCTTTCTTT. Protein product: CASSLLAGALNTEAFF.

The V gene is TRBV7-3, the J gene TRBJ2-2; 10 positions match TRBD2. CDR3 length: 17 residues. Losses at the gene ends were 5 bases for V and 5 bases for J; bases not matched to a gene: 11. The V gene's germline CDR1 is SGHTA and CDR2 FQGTGA. The CDR3 sequence is CASSLLGTTSGTGELFF. In DNA, the CDR3 is TGTGCCAGCAGCCTCCTGGGTACGACTAGCGGGACCGGGGAGCTGTTTTTT.

CDR3 nucleotides: TGTGCCAGAAGCTCTCCGGGACAGTCTGGGCCCCTCCACTTT. Protein: CARSSPGQSGPLHF. The rearrangement joins TRBV7-5 to TRBJ1-6; the tabulated D call, TRBD1, remains unverified against the DNA. TRBV7-5 is shown as a pseudogene. The CDR3 has 14 amino acids.

This clone has just a few counts. The sample has other DNA sequences that encode this CDR3 too. The chain is built from TRBV6-6 and TRBJ1-5, with TRBD1 identical over 7 bases. The CDR3 loop spans 14 amino acids. CDR1 is MNHNY, CDR2 SVGAGI, per germline (reference sequence). The J segment lost 2 bases and the V segment lost 2 bases, leaving 0 bases of the junction unmatched. The CDR3 DNA is TGTGCCAGCAGTTACCAGGGGGGCAATCAGCCCCAGCATTTT. Residues: CASSYQGGNQPQHF.

This chain links TRBV5-8 with TRBJ2-4; 7 nucleotides align to TRBD2. Looked up from germline, CDR1 is SGHTS and CDR2 is YDEGEE. With V trimmed by 4 bases and J by 4 bases, 8 bases remained unmatched. This CDR3 spans 15 amino acids. CDR3 in amino acids: CASSPTSRRKNIQYF. For the CDR3, the DNA is TGTGCCAGCAGCCCGACTAGCCGGAGGAAAAACATTCAGTACTTC.

The genes are TRBV28 and TRBJ1-2; 8 nucleotides align to TRBD1. V lost 1 base, J lost 5 bases, and 15 bases stayed unmatched. Per germline, CDR1 MDHEN and CDR2 SYDVKM. The CDR3 extends over 18 amino acids. The CDR3 spells CASSLSLLLRDRNYGYTF. CDR3 DNA sequence: TGTGCCAGCAGTTTATCCTTACTACTCCGGGACAGGAATTATGGCTACACCTTC.

The CDR3 loop is CASSPKTSQMQGNTIYF. Written as DNA, the CDR3 is TGCGCCAGCAGCCCGAAAACGTCCCAGATGCAGGGAAACACCATATATTTT. V usage is TRBV4-1 and J usage is TRBJ1-3, with no clear D. Trimming removed 4 bases at V and 4 bases at J, with 20 bases between. The CDR3 length is 17 residues. Germline V gives CDR1 MGHRA, CDR2 YSYEKL.

The V and J genes are TRBV12-2 and TRBJ2-2; the DNA was not used to check the table's D call, TRBD2. TRBV12-2 is designated a pseudogene. This CDR3 region has 18 residues. CDR3 nucleotides: TGTGCAAGTCGCCCTTCCCTCAATCTTCTGGGAGACACCGGGGAGCTGTTTTTT. This sequence encodes CASRPSLNLLGDTGELFF.

The V gene is TRBV25-1, the J gene TRBJ2-7, with D maybe TRBD1 (7 bases). V lost 5 bases, J lost 1 base, and 12 bases lay in between. The CDR3 is made up of 14 amino acids. Germline V gene data show CDR1 as MGHDK and CDR2 as SYGVNS. CDR3: CASSSAGGSYEQYF. The CDR3 nucleotides are TGTGCCAGCAGTTCGGCAGGGGGGTCCTACGAGCAGTACTTC.

The rearrangement joins TRBV15 to TRBJ1-6; 9 bases match TRBD1. Trimming at V came to 3 bases and at J to 8 bases, leaving 2 bases not matched to a gene. This CDR3 has 14 amino acids. Germline CDR1 and CDR2: LNHNV and YYDKDF (reference sequence). This chain's CDR3 is CATSRGQGDSPLHF. As DNA, the CDR3 is TGTGCCACCAGCAGGGGACAGGGCGATTCACCCCTCCACTTT.

This chain uses TRBV5-6 with TRBJ1-4, with D perhaps matching TRBD1 (6 bases). CDR3 length equals 18 residues. Germline V CDR1 and CDR2: SGHDT, YYEEEE. With 4 bases removed from V and 4 bases from J, the gap between germline ends came to 23 bases. CDR3 amino acids: CASSAYRQASYVNEKLFF. The CDR3 region has the DNA TGTGCCAGCAGCGCTTACAGACAGGCGTCCTACGTTAATGAAAAACTGTTTTTT.

This CDR3 is CASSPGGHTEAFF. CDR3 bases: TGTGCCAGCAGCCCGGGGGGGCACACTGAAGCTTTCTTT. V usage is TRBV3-1 (or the pseudogene TRBV3-2) and J usage is TRBJ1-1, with D tentatively TRBD1 (6 bases). This CDR3 comprises 13 residues. V was shortened by 4 bases and J by 3 bases, with 9 bases between the two germline ends. Per germline, CDR1 LGHDT and CDR2 YNNKEL (reference sequence).

The chain is built from TRBV27 and TRBJ2-2, with 9 bases that match TRBD1. CDR3 size: 13 residues. Germline CDR1 and CDR2: MNHEY and SMNVEV (reference sequence). The trim removed 7 bases at V and 8 bases at J, leaving 5 bases unmatched. The CDR3 DNA reads as TGTGCCAGCACCATAGACAGGGGGGGGGAGCTGTTTTTT. Protein sequence: CASTIDRGGELFF.

The chain carries TRBV9 and TRBJ1-1; no firm D call. Germline V gene data show CDR1 as SGDLS and CDR2 as YYNGEE. This CDR3 has 13 residues. V gave up 0 bases and J gave up 2 bases, with 5 bases separating them. The CDR3 loop reads CASSVGSNTEAFF. CDR3 sequence (DNA): TGTGCCAGCAGCGTAGGGAGTAACACTGAAGCTTTCTTT.

This clone was picked up one time. This rearrangement joins TRBV12-5 to TRBJ1-4; no firm D call. CDR1 LGHNT and CDR2 FRNRAP come from the germline V gene. The CDR3 length is 12 residues. V was shortened by 3 bases and J by 8 bases, with 7 bases between the two germline ends. CDR3 in DNA: TGTGCTAGTGGTTTCCCTCCCGAAAAACTGTTTTTT. Protein: CASGFPPEKLFF.

This chain joins TRBV6-5 and TRBJ1-5; TRBD1 matches at 8 bases. V was clipped by 11 bases and J by 2 bases; unmatched bases: 5. The germline gives CDR1 MNHEY, CDR2 SVGAGI. This CDR3 has 13 amino acids. The CDR3 region is CAGKTGGNQPQHF. CDR3 in DNA: TGTGCCGGAAAGACAGGGGGCAATCAGCCCCAGCATTTT.